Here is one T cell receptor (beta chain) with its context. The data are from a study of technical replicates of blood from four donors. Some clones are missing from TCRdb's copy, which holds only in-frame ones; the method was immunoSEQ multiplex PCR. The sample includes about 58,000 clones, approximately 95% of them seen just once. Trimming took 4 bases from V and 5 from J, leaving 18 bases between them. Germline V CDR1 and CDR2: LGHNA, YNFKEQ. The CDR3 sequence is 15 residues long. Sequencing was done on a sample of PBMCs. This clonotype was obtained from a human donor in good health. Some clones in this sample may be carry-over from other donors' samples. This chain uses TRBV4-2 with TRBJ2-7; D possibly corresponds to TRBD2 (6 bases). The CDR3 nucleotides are TGTGCCAGCAGCCCCTTGATTCGCGGGGTCGACGAGCAGTACTTC. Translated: CASSPLIRGVDEQYF.